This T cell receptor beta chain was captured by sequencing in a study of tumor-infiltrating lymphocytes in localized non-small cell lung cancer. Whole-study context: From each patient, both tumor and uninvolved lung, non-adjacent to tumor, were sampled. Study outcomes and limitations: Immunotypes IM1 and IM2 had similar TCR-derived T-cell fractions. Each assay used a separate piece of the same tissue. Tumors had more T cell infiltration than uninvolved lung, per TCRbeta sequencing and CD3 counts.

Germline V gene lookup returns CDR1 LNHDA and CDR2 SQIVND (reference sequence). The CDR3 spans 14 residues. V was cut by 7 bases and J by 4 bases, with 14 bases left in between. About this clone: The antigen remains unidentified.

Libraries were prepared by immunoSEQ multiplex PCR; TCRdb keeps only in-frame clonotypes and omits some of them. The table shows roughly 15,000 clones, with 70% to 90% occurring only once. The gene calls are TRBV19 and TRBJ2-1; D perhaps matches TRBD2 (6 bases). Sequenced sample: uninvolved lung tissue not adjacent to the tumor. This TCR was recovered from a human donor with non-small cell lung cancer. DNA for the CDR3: TGTGCCAGTACCCCGCGGGGCGGTTACAATGAGCAGTTCTTC. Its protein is CASTPRGGYNEQFF.